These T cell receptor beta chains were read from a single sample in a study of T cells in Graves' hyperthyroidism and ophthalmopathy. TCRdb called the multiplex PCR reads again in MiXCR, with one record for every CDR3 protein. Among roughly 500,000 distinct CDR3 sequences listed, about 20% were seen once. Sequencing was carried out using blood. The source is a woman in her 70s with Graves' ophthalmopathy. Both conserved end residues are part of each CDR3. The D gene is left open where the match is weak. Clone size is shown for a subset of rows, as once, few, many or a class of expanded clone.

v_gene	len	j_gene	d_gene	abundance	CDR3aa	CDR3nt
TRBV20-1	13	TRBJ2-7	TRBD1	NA	CSARKGQYYEQYF	TGCAGTGCCAGGAAGGGACAGTACTACGAGCAGTACTTC
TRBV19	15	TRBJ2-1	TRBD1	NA	CASSTEGASYNEQFF	TGTGCCAGTAGTACTGAGGGGGCCTCCTACAATGAGCAGTTCTTC
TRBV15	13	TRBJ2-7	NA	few	CATSRDSHREQYF	TGTGCCACCAGCAGAGATTCCCACCGGGAGCAGTACTTC
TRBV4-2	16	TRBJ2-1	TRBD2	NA	CASSLETSGIINEQFF	TGTGCCAGCAGCCTAGAAACTAGCGGGATTATCAATGAGCAGTTCTTC
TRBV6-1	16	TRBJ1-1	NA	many	CASSPLTGTANTEAFF	TGTGCCAGCAGTCCCTTAACCGGGACGGCGAACACTGAAGCTTTCTTT
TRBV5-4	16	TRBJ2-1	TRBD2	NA	CASSFGGTRAYNEQFF	TGTGCCAGCAGCTTTGGAGGGACTAGGGCCTACAATGAGCAGTTCTTC
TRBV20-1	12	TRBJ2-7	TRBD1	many	CSARDSSYEQYF	TGCAGTGCGAGGGACAGCTCCTACGAGCAGTACTTC
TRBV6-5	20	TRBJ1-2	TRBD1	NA	CASSYHQPKKRDRSHYGYTF	TGTGCCAGCAGTTACCATCAACCCAAAAAAAGGGACAGATCTCACTATGGCTACACCTTC
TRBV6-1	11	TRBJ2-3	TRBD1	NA	CASGQADTQYF	TGTGCCAGCGGACAGGCAGATACGCAGTATTTT
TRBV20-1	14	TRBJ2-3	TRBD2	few	CSADSSGRTDTQYF	TGCAGTGCGGACTCTAGCGGGAGGACAGATACGCAGTATTTT
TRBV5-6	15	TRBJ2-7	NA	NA	CASSLGLMNSYEQYF	TGTGCCAGCAGCTTGGGACTGATGAATTCCTACGAGCAGTACTTC
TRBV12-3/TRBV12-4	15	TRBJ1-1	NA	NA	CASSFWGAENTEAFF	TGTGCCAGCAGTTTTTGGGGGGCCGAGAACACTGAAGCTTTCTTT
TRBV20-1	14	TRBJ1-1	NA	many	CSARSAGGVTEAFF	TGCAGTGCTAGATCCGCGGGGGGCGTCACTGAAGCTTTCTTT
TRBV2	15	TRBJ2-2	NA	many	CASSEAGRATGELFF	TGTGCCAGCAGTGAAGCGGGACGGGCGACCGGGGAGCTGTTTTTT
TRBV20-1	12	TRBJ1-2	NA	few	CSARARDYGYTF	TGCAGTGCTCGGGCCAGAGACTATGGCTACACCTTC
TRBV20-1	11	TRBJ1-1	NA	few	CSAKQGLEAFF	TGCAGTGCAAAACAGGGTTTGGAAGCTTTCTTT
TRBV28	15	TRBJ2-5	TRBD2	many	CASTGTSGLPGTQYF	TGTGCCAGCACTGGGACTAGCGGGCTTCCCGGGACCCAGTACTTC
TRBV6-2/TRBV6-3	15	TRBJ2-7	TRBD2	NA	CASSLGTSGSSEQYF	TGTGCCAGCAGTTTGGGGACTAGCGGGAGTTCCGAGCAGTACTTC
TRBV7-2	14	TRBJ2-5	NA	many	CASSLEWVAETQYF	TGTGCCAGCAGCTTAGAATGGGTTGCAGAGACCCAGTACTTC
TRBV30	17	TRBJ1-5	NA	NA	CAFTTGPGVHSNQPQHF	TGTGCCTTCACCACGGGGCCTGGCGTCCACAGCAATCAGCCCCAGCATTTT
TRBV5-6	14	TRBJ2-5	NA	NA	CASSLPGEGETQYF	TGTGCCAGCAGCTTGCCGGGAGAGGGAGAGACCCAGTACTTC
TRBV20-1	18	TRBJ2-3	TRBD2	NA	CSARPSSGRAVRADTQYF	TGCAGTGCCAGGCCCTCTAGCGGGAGGGCCGTGAGGGCAGATACGCAGTATTTT
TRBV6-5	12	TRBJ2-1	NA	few	CASERSYNEQFF	TGTGCCAGCGAAAGGTCCTACAATGAGCAGTTCTTC
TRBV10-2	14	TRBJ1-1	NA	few	CASKVSGQNTEAFF	TGCGCCAGCAAGGTATCCGGCCAAAACACTGAAGCTTTCTTT
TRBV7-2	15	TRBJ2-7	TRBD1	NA	CASSSTGTVNYEQYF	TGTGCCAGCAGCTCCACCGGGACAGTGAACTACGAGCAGTACTTC
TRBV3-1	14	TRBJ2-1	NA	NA	CASSQGFLYNEQFF	TGTGCCAGCAGCCAAGGGTTTTTGTACAATGAGCAGTTCTTC
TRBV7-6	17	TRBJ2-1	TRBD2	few	CASSLVLSGISYNEQFF	TGTGCCAGCAGCTTAGTCCTTAGCGGGATCTCCTACAATGAGCAGTTCTTC
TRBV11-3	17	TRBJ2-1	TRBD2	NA	CASSLNPGGGSYNEQFF	TGTGCCAGCAGCTTAAATCCCGGGGGAGGGTCCTACAATGAGCAGTTCTTC
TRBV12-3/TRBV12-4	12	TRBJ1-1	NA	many	CASSFAGTEAFF	TGTGCCAGCAGTTTTGCGGGAACTGAAGCTTTCTTT
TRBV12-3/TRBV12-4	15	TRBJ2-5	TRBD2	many	CASSLRVDGRETQYF	TGTGCCAGCAGTTTAAGGGTCGACGGGAGGGAGACCCAGTACTTC
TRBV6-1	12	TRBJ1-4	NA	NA	CASSPDGEKLFF	TGTGCCAGCAGCCCCGACGGGGAAAAACTGTTTTTT
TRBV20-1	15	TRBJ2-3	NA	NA	CSARDRGKSTDTQYF	TGCAGTGCTAGAGATAGGGGGAAGTCAACAGATACGCAGTATTTT
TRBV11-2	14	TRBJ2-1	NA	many	CASSLAGPGNEQFF	TGTGCCAGCAGCTTAGCGGGTCCGGGGAATGAGCAGTTCTTC
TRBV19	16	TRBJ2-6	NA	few	CASTPTLSAGANVLTF	TGTGCCAGTACCCCGACGCTGTCGGCTGGGGCCAACGTCCTGACTTTC
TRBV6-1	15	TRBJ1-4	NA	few	CASSPGGGPSEKLFF	TGTGCCAGCAGCCCGGGGGGAGGCCCGAGTGAAAAACTGTTTTTT
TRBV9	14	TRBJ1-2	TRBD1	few	CASSPAGTVYGYTF	TGTGCCAGCAGCCCGGCCGGGACAGTCTATGGCTACACCTTC
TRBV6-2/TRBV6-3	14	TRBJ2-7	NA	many	CASIPYGEPYEQYF	TGTGCCAGCATCCCCTATGGGGAGCCCTACGAGCAGTACTTC
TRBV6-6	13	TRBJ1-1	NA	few	CASSYSPGSEAFF	TGTGCCAGCAGTTACAGTCCAGGATCTGAAGCTTTCTTT
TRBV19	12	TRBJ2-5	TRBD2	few	CASSSGRETQYF	TGTGCCAGTAGCTCCGGGAGGGAGACCCAGTACTTC
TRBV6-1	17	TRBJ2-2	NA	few	CASSEDAWVRGTGELFF	TGTGCCAGCAGTGAAGATGCGTGGGTTCGGGGCACCGGGGAGCTGTTTTTT
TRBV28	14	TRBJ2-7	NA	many	CASSFRDPPYEQYF	TGTGCCAGCAGTTTCCGGGACCCCCCCTACGAGCAGTACTTC
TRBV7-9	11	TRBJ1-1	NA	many	CASSRQLEAFF	TGTGCCAGCAGCCGACAGCTTGAAGCTTTCTTT
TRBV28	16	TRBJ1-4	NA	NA	CASQVLGGATNEKLFF	TGTGCCAGCCAAGTTTTGGGGGGGGCAACTAATGAAAAACTGTTTTTT
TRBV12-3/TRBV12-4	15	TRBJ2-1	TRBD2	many	CASSWGTSGRNEQFF	TGTGCCAGCAGTTGGGGGACTAGCGGGAGAAATGAGCAGTTCTTC
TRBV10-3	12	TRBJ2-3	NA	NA	CAISGEKDTQYF	TGTGCCATCAGTGGAGAGAAGGATACGCAGTATTTT
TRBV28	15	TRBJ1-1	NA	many	CASSTGAVGNTEAFF	TGTGCCAGCAGTACCGGCGCGGTTGGAAACACTGAAGCTTTCTTT
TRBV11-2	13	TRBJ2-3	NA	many	CASSLGPTDTQYF	TGTGCCAGCAGCTTAGGGCCCACAGATACGCAGTATTTT
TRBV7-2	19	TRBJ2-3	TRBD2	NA	CASSLAGGTSIPPTDTQYF	TGTGCCAGCAGCTTAGCTGGAGGGACTAGTATCCCCCCCACAGATACGCAGTATTTT
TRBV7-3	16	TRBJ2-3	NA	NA	CASSSFIGGNTDTQYF	TGTGCCAGCAGCTCGTTTATTGGCGGCAACACAGATACGCAGTATTTT
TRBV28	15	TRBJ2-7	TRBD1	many	CASSQTGQGSYEQYF	TGTGCCAGCAGCCAAACGGGACAGGGAAGCTACGAGCAGTACTTC
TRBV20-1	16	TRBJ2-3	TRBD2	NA	CSARQSGRLPRDTQYF	TGCAGTGCTAGACAGAGCGGGAGGCTCCCCAGAGATACGCAGTATTTT
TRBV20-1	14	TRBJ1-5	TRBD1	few	CSARNRGAGQPQHF	TGCAGTGCTAGAAACAGGGGTGCAGGTCAGCCCCAGCATTTT
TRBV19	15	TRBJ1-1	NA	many	CASSKLTGGRTEAFF	TGTGCCAGTAGTAAGCTAACAGGTGGGAGGACTGAAGCTTTCTTT
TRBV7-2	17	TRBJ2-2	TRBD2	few	CASSLRTSGTTAGELFF	TGTGCCAGCAGCTTGCGGACTAGCGGGACAACGGCCGGGGAGCTGTTTTTT